This TCR beta chain comes out of a study of tumor-infiltrating lymphocytes in oesophageal squamous cell carcinoma. Via MiXCR, TCRdb re-called the PCR reads, giving one row per CDR3 protein. The profile shows almost 20,000 distinct CDR3 sequences, 40% to 50% of them singletons. Trimming took 3 bases from V and 5 from J, leaving 12 bases between them. Germline CDR1 SGHKS, CDR2 YYEKEE (reference sequence). The CDR3 covers 14 residues. This clonotype was recorded many times. The origin of this receptor is a male donor with esophageal squamous cell carcinoma. The rearrangement links TRBV5-5 to TRBJ1-5; D is possibly TRBD1 (5 bases). Input material: esophageal tumor tissue. In nucleotides, the CDR3 is TGTGCCAGCAGCTGGACGGGGGGGGATCAGCCCCAGCATTTT. Amino acid sequence: CASSWTGGDQPQHF. Combining the CDR3 with reference TRBV5-5 and TRBJ1-5 gives the whole variable domain DAGVTQSPTHLIKTRGQQVTLRCSPISGHKSVSWYQQVLGQGPQFIFQYYEKEERGRGNFPDRFSARQFPNYSSELNVNALLLGDSALYLCASSWTGGDQPQHFGDGTRLSIL.